This section outlines one T cell receptor (beta chain) sequence together with its context. Its antigen is not known. The CDR3 has 13 residues. Germline CDR1 SQVTM, CDR2 ANQGSEA. Between the trimmed V and J ends, which lost 5 bases and 7 bases, there was a span of 17 bases. This specimen comes from a study of T cell responses to AZD1222 COVID-19 vaccine. The repertoire was sequenced with immunoSEQ multiplex PCR; TCRdb's copy has only in-frame clones and lacks some. The sample has roughly 160,000 clones; about 91% are singletons. Findings of the study overall: Spike as a whole was targeted by vaccine-associated CD4 TCRs, dominant at 160-218 and 743-854.

This receptor was obtained from an adult in good health. V is TRBV29-1 and J is TRBJ1-1; tentative D call: TRBD1 (6 bases). The specimen comprised peripheral blood, sampled on day 0 of AZD1222 vaccination. In DNA, the CDR3 is TGCAGCGTTTTATGGGCGGGGGCGCATGAAGCTTTCTTT. Protein product: CSVLWAGAHEAFF.